The clone carrying this T cell receptor (beta chain) was recorded only once. Its antigen is currently unknown. This specimen comes from a study of blood T cells in healthy people across ages. Overall study findings and caveats: Per million T cells, TCR beta diversity dropped roughly linearly as age increased.

Sample-barcoded 5' priming and a J-beta primer mix drove a second PCR of 7 to 11 cycles. Every molecule of cDNA carried a tag from a template-switch adaptor with 12 random nucleotides. TCRdb re-derived calls from the 5' RACE reads in MiXCR, one entry per CDR3 protein. Of about 680,000 distinct CDR3 sequences listed, 49% are singletons. Germline V gene sequence: CDR1 DFQATT, CDR2 SNEGSKA (reference sequence). CDR3 length: 15 residues. Trimming removed 0 bases at V and 3 bases at J, with 14 bases between. No fewer than 6 million PBMCs went into each sample. This TCR was sampled from a woman aged 60 to 75 in good health. The sample comprised blood. The chain carries TRBV20-1 and TRBJ1-2; tentative D call: TRBD1 (5 bases). Written as DNA, the CDR3 is TGCAGTGCTAGAGATCGGGCAGGGCCCCACTATGGCTACACCTTC. As protein: CSARDRAGPHYGYTF.